These 27 T cell receptor beta chains originate from one sample sequenced in a study of cytomegalovirus exposure and HLA in healthy donors. Primers included in the PCR were 60 Vbeta and 13 Jbeta primers. The repertoire was sequenced with immunoSEQ multiplex PCR; TCRdb's copy has only in-frame clones and lacks some. This table has hundreds of thousands of clones, roughly 80% appearing once. The sample comprised PBMCs. The receptors were gathered from a man aged 40-55 years in good health and CMV-seropositive.

The chain employs TRBV12-2 and TRBJ2-1; TRBD1, the D gene given by the table, was not confirmed from the DNA. TRBV12-2 is a listed pseudogene. The CDR3 runs to 17 residues. DNA of the CDR3: TGTGCAAGTCGCCAGATGGAAGAGCGGGACAGGGACAATGAGCAGTTCTTC. This codes for CASRQMEERDRDNEQFF.

This chain uses TRBV4-1 with TRBJ1-2; the match to TRBD1 covers 12 bases. Germline values: CDR1 MGHRA, CDR2 YSYEKL. The CDR3 totals 17 residues. With 1 base clipped from V and 4 bases from J, the junction kept 7 bases outside the gene matches. CDR3: CASSQGGQGAAGYGYTF. As DNA, the CDR3 is TGCGCCAGCAGCCAAGGGGGACAGGGGGCTGCAGGCTATGGCTACACCTTC.

This clone has just one count. The CDR3 DNA reads as TGTGCCAGCAGCTTACTAGCTTTAGACGAGCAGTACTTC. This translates into CASSLLALDEQYF. This sequence joins TRBV7-3 and TRBJ2-7, with TRBD2 as a possible D gene (5 bases). Germline V lookup: CDR1 SGHTA, CDR2 FQGTGA. The CDR3 length is 13 residues. Trimming shortened V by 2 bases and J by 5 bases, and 10 bases separated the two germline ends.

This clone has more than one count but fewer than ten. The rearrangement links TRBV30 to TRBJ2-6; 7 nucleotides agree with TRBD2. The germline CDR1 and CDR2 sequences are GTSNPN and SVGIG (reference sequence). The J segment lost 0 bases and the V segment lost 0 bases, leaving 11 bases of the junction unmatched. The CDR3 runs 19 residues. CDR3 residues: CAWSVGGTTRISGANVLTF. CDR3 coding DNA: TGTGCCTGGAGTGTCGGGGGGACTACCCGAATCTCTGGGGCCAACGTCCTGACTTTC.

The chain employs TRBV11-1 and TRBJ1-1; possible D gene TRBD1, 5 bases. Trimming cost V 2 bases and J 4 bases, with 8 bases left between them. Germline CDR1 SGHAT, CDR2 FQDESV (reference sequence). CDR3 length equals 13 residues. The CDR3 sequence is CASSLRQTTEAFF. In DNA, the CDR3 is TGTGCCAGCAGCTTACGACAGACCACTGAAGCTTTCTTT.

This chain uses TRBV5-6 with TRBJ2-3; D uncertain. This CDR3 comprises 14 residues. Trimming pared 0 bases from V and 8 bases from J, leaving 13 bases between. Germline values: CDR1 SGHDT, CDR2 YYEEEE. In nucleotides, the CDR3 is TGTGCCAGCAGCTTGGCCAATAATCGAGGTACGCAGTATTTT. Amino acids: CASSLANNRGTQYF.

This clone was found once. This rearrangement joins TRBV27 to TRBJ1-2, with TRBD1 matching 8 bases. Germline V gives CDR1 MNHEY, CDR2 SMNVEV (reference sequence). The CDR3 runs to 15 residues. The trim removed 0 bases at V and 2 bases at J, leaving 2 bases unmatched. Written as DNA, the CDR3 is TGTGCCAGCAGTTTATCGGGGACAGGAAACTATGGCTACACCTTC. The encoded protein is CASSLSGTGNYGYTF.

This clone has only one observation. This chain joins TRBV15 and TRBJ1-1, with D tentatively TRBD1 (6 bases). The CDR3 sequence is 14 residues long. The germline V and J ends were trimmed by 0 bases and 4 bases, with 9 bases remaining between them. CDR1 LNHNV and CDR2 YYDKDF come from the germline V gene (reference sequence). As DNA, the CDR3 is TGTGCCACCAGCAGAGATCGAGGGGGCACTGAAGCTTTCTTT. Amino acids: CATSRDRGGTEAFF.

The rearrangement uses TRBV7-2 and TRBJ2-1; TRBD1 agrees at 12 bases. The V and J ends lost 5 bases and 7 bases, in that order; junction bases with no gene match: 6. CDR3 length: 15 residues. Germline CDR1 reads SGHTA; CDR2 reads FQGNSA. The CDR3, as DNA: TGTGCCAGCAGCGGGACAGGGGGCGCGGTAAATGAGCAGTTCTTC. This sequence encodes CASSGTGGAVNEQFF.

The rearrangement uses TRBV7-9 and TRBJ1-4, with D perhaps TRBD1 (5 bases). Germline V lookup: CDR1 SEHNR, CDR2 FQNEAQ (reference sequence). The CDR3 extends over 15 amino acids. The V end lost 5 bases, the J end lost 7 bases, and 17 bases lay between the germline ends. The CDR3 sequence is CASSPGDGGSEKLFF. CDR3 DNA: TGTGCCAGCAGCCCAGGAGACGGGGGTAGTGAAAAACTGTTTTTT.

J is TRBJ1-1 and V is TRBV14; a weak D match, TRBD1 (5 bases). Germline V gene sequence: CDR1 SGHDN, CDR2 FVKESK. This CDR3 contains 13 residues. Trimming removed 3 bases at V and 5 bases at J, with 10 bases between. In nucleotides, the CDR3 is TGTGCCAGCAGCCAGGGGCTGGTGACTGAAGCTTTCTTT. Residues: CASSQGLVTEAFF.

This sequence joins TRBV19 and TRBJ1-2, with D possibly being TRBD1 (5 bases). Germline V gene lookup returns CDR1 LNHDA and CDR2 SQIVND (reference sequence). The ends were cut back, 3 bases at V and 8 bases at J, with 16 bases in the middle. This CDR3 contains 14 residues. The DNA of the CDR3 is TGTGCCAGTAGTATGGGGCAGGACCTTAGGGGCTACACCTTC. Translation: CASSMGQDLRGYTF.

The CDR3 region has the DNA TGCGCCAGCAGCCCCGGACAGGGGGCCTCAGCAGGGAGTGAAGCTTTCTTT. Translation gives CASSPGQGASAGSEAFF. This chain links TRBV5-1 with TRBJ1-1, with 11 bases that match TRBD1. This CDR3 spans 17 amino acids. The germline CDR1 and CDR2 sequences are SGHRS and YFSETQ. J gave up 7 bases and V 4 bases, and 15 bases lay outside the gene matches.

The chain joins TRBV30 to TRBJ2-3; perhaps TRBD2 as D (6 bases). The germline V and J ends were trimmed by 2 bases and 2 bases, with 8 bases remaining between them. The CDR3 spans 13 residues. Germline CDR1 GTSNPN, CDR2 SVGIG (reference sequence). The CDR3 sequence: CAWSRDSTDTQYF. The CDR3 region has the DNA TGTGCCTGGAGTCGGGACTCCACAGATACGCAGTATTTT. The whole variable domain, remainder taken from reference TRBV30 and TRBJ2-3, is SQTIHQWPATLVQPVGSPLSLECTVEGTSNPNLYWYRQAAGRGLQLLFYSVGIGQISSEVPQNLSASRPQDRQFILSSKKLLLSDSGFYLCAWSRDSTDTQYFGPGTRLTVL.

This clone has more than one count but fewer than ten. The chain carries TRBV11-2 and TRBJ1-4; tentatively, D is TRBD1 (5 bases). The CDR3 length is 12 residues. The ends were cut back, 5 bases at V and 8 bases at J, with 9 bases in the middle. Germline lookup yields CDR1 SGHAT and CDR2 FQNNGV. CDR3 nucleotide sequence: TGTGCCAGCAGCCCCCGACAGGAAAAACTGTTTTTT. Translated, it gives CASSPRQEKLFF.

J is TRBJ1-2 and V is TRBV19; maybe TRBD1 (6 bases). CDR1 and CDR2 from the germline V gene are LNHDA and SQIVND (reference sequence). This CDR3 contains 15 residues. The V end was cut by 5 bases, the J end by 4 bases, with 17 bases between. The CDR3 DNA reads TGTGCCAGTAGTCCCCGACAGGCAGATTTCTATGGCTACACCTTC. Its translation is CASSPRQADFYGYTF.

The chain uses TRBV4-1 and TRBJ1-6; D is undetermined. This CDR3 contains 15 residues. CDR1 is MGHRA, CDR2 YSYEKL, per germline. Trimming left V 2 bases short and J 4 bases short, with 9 bases between. CDR3 DNA sequence: TGCGCCAGCAGCCAAAGTCAGACTTATAATTCACCCCTCCACTTT. It is translated as CASSQSQTYNSPLHF.

V usage is TRBV11-2 and J usage is TRBJ1-3; D remains unclear. Trimming pared 1 base from V and 4 bases from J, leaving 17 bases between. Germline CDR1 SGHAT, CDR2 FQNNGV. The CDR3 is made up of 17 amino acids. CDR3 region: CASSLVEASRWGNTIYF. The CDR3 DNA reads TGTGCCAGCAGCTTAGTTGAGGCGTCTCGTTGGGGAAACACCATATATTTT.

This clone was observed once. CDR3 region: CASSPTISTNTEAFF. The CDR3, as DNA: TGCGCCAGCAGCCCAACGATTAGTACGAACACTGAAGCTTTCTTT. This chain joins TRBV5-1 and TRBJ1-1; D gene uncertain. Germline V lookup: CDR1 SGHRS, CDR2 YFSETQ. This CDR3 is 15 amino acids long. Trimming removed 4 bases from V and 1 base from J, with 14 bases in between.

The rearrangement links TRBV7-3 to TRBJ1-5; D uncertain. Germline values: CDR1 SGHTA, CDR2 FQGTGA. Deletions cut 5 bases from V and 2 bases from J, with 13 bases between. CDR3 size: 15 residues. The CDR3 region is CASSPRRSRNQPQHF. CDR3 coding DNA: TGTGCCAGCAGCCCCAGGAGGTCTCGCAATCAGCCCCAGCATTTT.

The chain joins TRBV5-1 to TRBJ2-1; a weak D match, TRBD2 (5 bases). With 1 base removed from V and 9 bases from J, the gap between germline ends came to 11 bases. The germline gives CDR1 SGHRS, CDR2 YFSETQ. This CDR3 comprises 13 residues. CDR3 sequence (DNA): TGCGCCAGCAGCTTGAGGTTCGGGGTTGAGCAGTTCTTC. Translating gives CASSLRFGVEQFF.

The chain couples TRBV11-3 to TRBJ1-2, with 7 bases fitting TRBD1. This CDR3 region has 16 residues. With 1 base clipped from V and 4 bases from J, the junction kept 9 bases outside the gene matches. Germline CDR1 reads SGHNT; CDR2 reads YENEEA. The CDR3 here is CASSLGPGQQSYGYTF. The CDR3 DNA reads as TGTGCCAGCAGCTTAGGTCCGGGACAGCAAAGCTATGGCTACACCTTC.

The J gene is TRBJ1-1, the V gene TRBV18; D gene unclear. The germline V gene encodes CDR1 KGHSH and CDR2 LQKENI. The CDR3 contains 14 residues. The V end was cut by 3 bases, the J end by 1 base, with 9 bases between. The DNA for the CDR3 is TGTGCCAGCTCACCGTTGGCAGAGAACACTGAAGCTTTCTTT. Translating gives CASSPLAENTEAFF. The entire variable domain, with the rest obtained from reference TRBV18 and TRBJ1-1, is as follows: NAGVMQNPRHLVRRRGQEARLRCSPMKGHSHVYWYRQLPEEGLKFMVYLQKENIIDESGMPKERFSAEFPKEGPSILRIQQVVRGDSAAYFCASSPLAENTEAFFGQGTRLTVV.

There are a few counts of this clone. The chain combines TRBV30 with TRBJ2-5, with 7 bases identical to TRBD1. Germline V lookup: CDR1 GTSNPN, CDR2 SVGIG (reference sequence). The CDR3 is 13 residues long. After removal of 1 base from V and 3 bases from J, the junction contained 2 bases not matched to a gene. The CDR3 is CAWSATGKETQYF. CDR3 nucleotide sequence: TGTGCCTGGAGTGCGACAGGGAAAGAGACCCAGTACTTC.

The rearrangement links TRBV13 to TRBJ1-1; tentatively, D is TRBD1 (5 bases). The CDR3 is 14 amino acids. With 5 bases removed from V and 1 base from J, the gap between germline ends came to 11 bases. CDR1 is PRHDT and CDR2 is FYEKMQ in the germline V gene (reference sequence). The CDR3 sequence is CASSGAGKNTEAFF. In DNA, the CDR3 is TGTGCCAGCAGCGGGGCAGGCAAGAACACTGAAGCTTTCTTT.

The J gene is TRBJ2-7, the V gene TRBV6-1, with 7 nucleotides matching TRBD1. Germline-derived CDR1 and CDR2 are MNHNS and SASEGT. Unmatched junction bases numbered 8, after V lost 6 bases and J lost 0 bases. The CDR3 is 15 residues long. Here the CDR3 DNA reads TGTGCCAGCAGATTAGGACAGGCCTACTCCTACGAGCAGTACGTC. Translating it yields CASRLGQAYSYEQYV.

The chain uses TRBV29-1 and TRBJ1-3; D perhaps matches TRBD1 (6 bases). The germline V gene encodes CDR1 SQVTM and CDR2 ANQGSEA. The CDR3 length is 13 residues. V was clipped by 8 bases and J by 1 base, with 12 bases between them. The CDR3 spells CSPLQGSGNTIYF. The CDR3 region has the DNA TGCAGCCCCTTACAGGGATCTGGAAACACCATATATTTT.